This T cell receptor (beta chain) was found in a study of cytomegalovirus exposure and HLA in healthy donors. V trimming: 2 bases; J trimming: 2 bases; junction bases outside the gene matches: 3. The CDR3 is 16 amino acids. The V gene's germline CDR1 is MNHNS and CDR2 SASEGT. This clone was counted only a few times. The antigen is unknown. PCR involved 60 Vbeta and 13 Jbeta primers. The repertoire was sequenced with immunoSEQ multiplex PCR; TCRdb's copy has only in-frame clones and lacks some. The data contain approximately 170,000 clones, around 84% of them singletons. General observations from the study: Follow-up analysis found HLA locus-dependent TCR association rates, highest for DRB1 and lowest for HLA-C.

Sequenced sample: PBMCs. This chain links TRBV6-1 with TRBJ2-6; 7 bases are a match to TRBD1. This clonotype was sampled from a boy between 2 and 15 years old in good health and CMV-seronegative. In DNA, the CDR3 is TGTGCCAGCAGTGAAAGGACAGGAGCTGGGGCCAACGTCCTGACTTTC. Protein: CASSERTGAGANVLTF.